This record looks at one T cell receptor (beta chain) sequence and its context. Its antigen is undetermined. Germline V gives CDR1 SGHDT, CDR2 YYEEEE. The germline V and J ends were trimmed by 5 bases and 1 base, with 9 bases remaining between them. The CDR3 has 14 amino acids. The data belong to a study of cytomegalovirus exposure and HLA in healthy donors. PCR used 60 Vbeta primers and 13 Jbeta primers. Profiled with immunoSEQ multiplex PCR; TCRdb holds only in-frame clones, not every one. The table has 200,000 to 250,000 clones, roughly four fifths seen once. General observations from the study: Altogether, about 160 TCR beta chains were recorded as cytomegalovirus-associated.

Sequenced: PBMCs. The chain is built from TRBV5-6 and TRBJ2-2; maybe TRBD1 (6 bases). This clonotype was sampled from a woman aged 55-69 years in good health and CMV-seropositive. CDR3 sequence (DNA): TGTGCCAGCAGGGAGACAGGGAACACCGGGGAGCTGTTTTTT. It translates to CASRETGNTGELFF.